This paragraph reports one T cell receptor beta chain. The antigen is not known. The data derive from a study of cytomegalovirus exposure and HLA in healthy donors. Germline values: CDR1 SNHLY, CDR2 FYNNEI. V trimming: 3 bases; J trimming: 3 bases; junction bases outside the gene matches: 4. This CDR3 region has 14 residues. PCR employed 60 Vbeta and 13 Jbeta primers. Using immunoSEQ multiplex PCR, the repertoire was profiled, and TCRdb retains in-frame clones only, with some absent. The table shows approximately 180,000 clones, with roughly 77% occurring only once. Notes on the study in general: In a later analysis, TCR beta V- and J-gene trimming showed a link to a missense DCLRE1C variant.

The TCR was taken from a woman aged 45-60 years in good health and CMV-seronegative. The V and J genes are TRBV2 and TRBJ1-1; 7 nucleotides line up with TRBD1. The specimen sequenced was PBMCs. CDR3 nucleotide sequence: TGTGCCAGCAGTGATGAGGGGGCAGACACTGAAGCTTTCTTT. Protein product: CASSDEGADTEAFF.